This T cell receptor (beta chain) comes out of a study of pediatric ulcerative colitis. Using immunoSEQ multiplex PCR, the repertoire was profiled, and TCRdb retains in-frame clones only, with some absent. The table lists over 15,000 clones, 74% of them singletons, with around 3.5% in the top ten. During colonoscopy, one to two rectal pinch biopsies were collected. The diagnostic colonoscopy in ulcerative colitis patients preceded any immunosuppressive treatment. Whole-study results and caveats: This repertoire reflects total lymphocytes rather than subpopulations like regulatory T cells. In rectum, acute severe colitis had expanded clones and less diversity. Two patients' blood samples yielded substantially fewer templates.

This CDR3 spans 14 amino acids. Germline V gene sequence: CDR1 SGHDN, CDR2 FVKESK. V gave up 3 bases and J gave up 8 bases, with 11 bases separating them. Comments on this clone: The target antigen is unknown.

The TCR comes from a girl under 18 with moderate ulcerative colitis. This rearrangement joins TRBV14 to TRBJ1-6; D is uncertain. Sequencing used gut tissue. The CDR3 DNA reads as TGTGCCAGCAGCCAGGTCGGACGGGATTCACCCCTCCACTTT. It codes for CASSQVGRDSPLHF. The variable domain in full, with the rest retrieved from reference TRBV14 and TRBJ1-6, is EAGVTQFPSHSVIEKGQTVTLRCDPISGHDNLYWYRRVMGKEIKFLLHFVKESKQDESGMPNNRFLAERTGGTYSTLKVQPAELEDSGVYFCASSQVGRDSPLHFGNGTRLTVT.